This is a list of T cell receptor beta chains from one sample in a study of identical twins. One entry per CDR3 protein, called by TCRdb with MiXCR from the 5' RACE reads. Of about 340,000 distinct CDR3 sequences in the sample, roughly 9% were seen once. Sequencing was performed on naive T cells sorted from blood. The receptors were sampled from a woman in her 50s in good health. CDR3s include the opening cysteine and the closing phenylalanine or tryptophan. The D gene is left open where the match is weak. For some rows the clone size is stated as once, few or many, or as a class when expanded; others skip it.

d_gene	v_gene	abundance	j_gene	CDR3aa	CDR3nt
NA	TRBV5-1	NA	TRBJ2-2	CASSPGGRTVGGELFF	TGCGCCAGCAGCCCCGGGGGCCGGACAGTGGGCGGGGAGCTGTTTTTT
NA	TRBV5-1	NA	TRBJ1-1	CASSWGAELTEAFF	TGCGCCAGCAGCTGGGGAGCAGAACTCACTGAAGCTTTCTTT
TRBD2	TRBV24-1	NA	TRBJ2-5	CATQASGSQETQYF	TGTGCCACCCAGGCTAGCGGGAGTCAAGAGACCCAGTACTTC
NA	TRBV6-2/TRBV6-3	NA	TRBJ1-1	CASSYRERGLNTEAFF	TGTGCCAGCAGTTACAGAGAGAGGGGCTTGAACACTGAAGCTTTCTTT
NA	TRBV5-5	many	TRBJ2-7	CASSLSDGLYAQYF	TGTGCCAGCAGCTTAAGTGACGGGCTGTACGCGCAGTACTTC
TRBD1	TRBV19	NA	TRBJ1-1	CASRYDRATEAFF	TGTGCCAGTAGATACGACAGGGCGACTGAAGCTTTCTTT
TRBD1	TRBV11-3	NA	TRBJ2-5	CASTYRGETQYF	TGTGCCAGCACTTACAGGGGCGAGACCCAGTACTTC
NA	TRBV25-1	NA	TRBJ2-1	CASSEWGNEQSF	TGTGCCAGCAGTGAGTGGGGAAATGAGCAGTCCTTC
NA	TRBV6-5	NA	TRBJ2-7	CASSYSGSRVHEQYF	TGTGCCAGCAGTTACTCGGGAAGCAGGGTCCACGAGCAGTACTTC
TRBD1	TRBV12-3/TRBV12-4	NA	TRBJ2-3	CASSLFVGTGGIDTQYF	TGTGCCAGCAGTTTGTTTGTCGGGACAGGGGGGATAGATACGCAGTATTTT
NA	TRBV11-2	few	TRBJ2-2	CASSPRRGVGTGELFF	TGTGCCAGCAGCCCCCGGAGGGGGGTGGGGACCGGGGAGCTGTTTTTT
TRBD2	TRBV7-9	few	TRBJ2-5	CASSLPAGVGETQYF	TGTGCCAGCAGCTTACCAGCGGGAGTGGGGGAGACCCAGTACTTC
NA	TRBV29-1	many	TRBJ1-2	CSVDGAGAGYTF	TGCAGCGTTGACGGGGCAGGGGCCGGCTACACCTTC
NA	TRBV4-1	NA	TRBJ1-1	CASSQVIVNTEAFF	TGCGCCAGCAGCCAAGTTATTGTGAACACTGAAGCTTTCTTT
TRBD1	TRBV5-1	NA	TRBJ2-4	CASSLGQGANIQYF	TGCGCCAGCAGCTTGGGACAGGGGGCGAACATTCAGTACTTC
NA	TRBV28	NA	TRBJ1-2	CASSFGEVNYGYTF	TGTGCCAGCAGTTTTGGGGAGGTGAACTATGGCTACACCTTC
NA	TRBV29-1	many	TRBJ1-5	CSVEGGDDQPQHF	TGCAGCGTTGAAGGTGGGGACGACCAGCCCCAGCATTTT
NA	TRBV27	NA	TRBJ2-5	CASSSNQGRETQYF	TGTGCCAGCAGTTCAAACCAGGGCAGGGAGACCCAGTACTTC
NA	TRBV24-1	many	TRBJ2-3	CATSDLVGFGTDTQYF	TGTGCCACCAGTGATTTAGTCGGGTTTGGCACAGATACGCAGTATTTT
NA	TRBV11-3	NA	TRBJ2-3	CASSLRKPSTDTQYF	TGTGCCAGCAGCTTGAGGAAGCCAAGCACAGATACGCAGTATTTT
NA	TRBV5-1	NA	TRBJ2-5	CASSFGAVQETQYF	TGCGCCAGCAGCTTTGGAGCGGTCCAAGAGACCCAGTACTTC
NA	TRBV6-5	few	TRBJ2-5	CASSYEGGIETQYF	TGTGCCAGCAGTTACGAAGGCGGGATAGAGACCCAGTACTTC
NA	TRBV28	many	TRBJ2-2	CASSLYGPLTGELFF	TGTGCCAGCAGTTTATATGGGCCTTTAACCGGGGAGCTGTTTTTT
NA	TRBV5-1	many	TRBJ2-1	CASSLDRTITEQFF	TGCGCCAGCAGCCTAGACAGGACGATTACTGAGCAGTTCTTC
NA	TRBV7-9	NA	TRBJ2-2	CASSLADRELFF	TGTGCCAGCAGCTTGGCGGATCGGGAGCTGTTTTTT
NA	TRBV20-1	many	TRBJ1-5	CSARGDLNQPQHF	TGCAGTGCTAGAGGGGACCTTAATCAGCCCCAGCATTTT
NA	TRBV24-1	few	TRBJ1-2	CATSEVGRDHGYTF	TGTGCCACCAGTGAAGTGGGAAGGGACCATGGCTACACCTTC
NA	TRBV12-3/TRBV12-4	NA	TRBJ2-1	CASSFRGYNEQFF	TGTGCCAGCAGTTTTAGGGGGTACAATGAGCAGTTCTTC
NA	TRBV12-3/TRBV12-4	NA	TRBJ2-7	CASGVTYEQYF	TGTGCCAGCGGGGTTACCTACGAGCAGTACTTC
TRBD2	TRBV7-8	NA	TRBJ2-5	CASSSHSGRGQETQYF	TGTGCCAGCAGCTCCCACAGCGGGAGGGGGCAAGAGACCCAGTACTTC
NA	TRBV20-1	many	TRBJ2-7	CSARVTESTYEQYF	TGCAGTGCTAGAGTAACCGAGAGCACCTACGAGCAGTACTTC
TRBD1	TRBV7-2	NA	TRBJ1-3	CASTRDSNSGNTIYF	TGTGCCAGCACCCGGGACAGTAACTCTGGAAACACCATATATTTT
NA	TRBV20-1	few	TRBJ1-1	CSARDPRGDTEAFF	TGCAGTGCTAGAGATCCGAGGGGGGATACTGAAGCTTTCTTT
NA	TRBV13	many	TRBJ1-2	CASSLGQLSYTF	TGTGCCAGCAGCTTAGGGCAGTTAAGCTACACCTTC
NA	TRBV29-1	NA	TRBJ2-6	CSVAGRAGANVLTF	TGCAGCGTTGCGGGCAGGGCTGGGGCCAACGTCCTGACTTTC
NA	TRBV20-1	few	TRBJ2-3	CSARGVADTQYF	TGCAGTGCTAGAGGGGTCGCAGATACGCAGTATTTT
NA	TRBV18	NA	TRBJ2-5	CASSPLNGPLQETQYF	TGTGCCAGCTCACCGCTCAACGGACCCCTTCAAGAGACCCAGTACTTC
TRBD1	TRBV7-8	few	TRBJ1-4	CASSTLTGEWAVNEKLFF	TGTGCCAGCAGCACATTGACAGGGGAATGGGCAGTTAATGAAAAACTGTTTTTT
NA	TRBV11-3	many	TRBJ2-3	CASSTTRQLITDTQYF	TGTGCCAGCAGCACTACCCGACAGCTAATCACAGATACGCAGTATTTT
NA	TRBV7-2	few	TRBJ1-1	CASSFATGLTEAFF	TGTGCCAGCAGCTTCGCGACGGGCCTCACTGAAGCTTTCTTT
TRBD2	TRBV5-6	few	TRBJ2-5	CASSWGGLYNQETQYF	TGTGCCAGCAGCTGGGGGGGACTTTACAACCAAGAGACCCAGTACTTC
NA	TRBV12-3/TRBV12-4	few	TRBJ2-4	CASSSGENIQYF	TGTGCCAGCAGCTCGGGGGAAAACATTCAGTACTTC
NA	TRBV14	NA	TRBJ2-5	CASSQLTVADQETQYF	TGTGCCAGCAGCCAACTGACGGTGGCGGATCAAGAGACCCAGTACTTC
TRBD1	TRBV14	NA	TRBJ2-6	CASSPRDRRPNGGESGANVLTF	TGTGCCAGCAGCCCCCGGGACAGGCGGCCAAATGGCGGGGAGTCTGGGGCCAACGTCCTGACTTTC
TRBD2	TRBV5-1	few	TRBJ2-3	CASSLPGGSTDTQYF	TGCGCCAGCAGCTTGCCGGGAGGAAGCACAGATACGCAGTATTTT
NA	TRBV7-6	few	TRBJ1-1	CASSLSRDLTEAFF	TGTGCCAGCAGCCTATCCCGGGACCTTACTGAAGCTTTCTTT